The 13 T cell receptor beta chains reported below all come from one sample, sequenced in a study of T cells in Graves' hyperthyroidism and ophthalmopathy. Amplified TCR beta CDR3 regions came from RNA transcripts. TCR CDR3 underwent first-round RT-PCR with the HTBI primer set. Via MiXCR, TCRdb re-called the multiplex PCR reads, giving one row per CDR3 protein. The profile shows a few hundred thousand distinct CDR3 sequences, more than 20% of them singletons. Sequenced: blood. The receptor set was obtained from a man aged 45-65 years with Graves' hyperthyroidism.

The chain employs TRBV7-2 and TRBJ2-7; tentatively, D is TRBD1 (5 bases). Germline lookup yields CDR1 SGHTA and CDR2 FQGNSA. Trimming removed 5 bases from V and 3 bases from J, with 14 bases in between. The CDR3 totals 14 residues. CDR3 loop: CASSPKGLSYEQYF. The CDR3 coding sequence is TGTGCCAGCAGCCCAAAGGGGCTGAGCTACGAGCAGTACTTC.

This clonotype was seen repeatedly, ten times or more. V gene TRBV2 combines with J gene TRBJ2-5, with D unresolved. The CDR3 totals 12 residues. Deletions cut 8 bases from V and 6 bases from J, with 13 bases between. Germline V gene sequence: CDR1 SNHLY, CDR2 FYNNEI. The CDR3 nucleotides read TGTGCCAGCTCTGCCTCTTTCCAGACCCAGTACTTC. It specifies CASSASFQTQYF.

CDR3 in amino acids: CASSVGPRSEDTQYF. In DNA, the CDR3 is TGTGCCAGCAGCGTAGGCCCCCGGAGCGAAGATACGCAGTATTTT. J is TRBJ2-3 and V is TRBV9, with D unresolved. The CDR3 covers 15 residues. Trimming cost V 0 bases and J 5 bases, with 13 bases left between them. CDR1 and CDR2 from the germline V gene are SGDLS and YYNGEE.

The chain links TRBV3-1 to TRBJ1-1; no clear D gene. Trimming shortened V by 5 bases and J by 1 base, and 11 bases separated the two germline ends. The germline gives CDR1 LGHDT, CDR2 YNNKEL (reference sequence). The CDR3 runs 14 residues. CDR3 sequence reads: CASSYSGGNTEAFF. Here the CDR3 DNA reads TGTGCCAGCAGCTACAGCGGTGGGAACACTGAAGCTTTCTTT. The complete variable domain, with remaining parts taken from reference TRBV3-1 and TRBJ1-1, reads DTAVSQTPKYLVTQMGNDKSIKCEQNLGHDTMYWYKQDSKKFLKIMFSYNNKELIINETVPNRFSPKSPDKAHLNLHINSLELGDSAVYFCASSYSGGNTEAFFGQGTRLTVV.

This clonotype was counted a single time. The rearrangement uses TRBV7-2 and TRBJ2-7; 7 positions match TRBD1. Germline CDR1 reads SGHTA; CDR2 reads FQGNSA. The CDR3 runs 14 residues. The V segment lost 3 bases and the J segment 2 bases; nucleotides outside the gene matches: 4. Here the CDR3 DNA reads TGTGCCAGCAGCTTTGGACAGGCCGCCTACGAGCAGTACTTC. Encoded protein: CASSFGQAAYEQYF. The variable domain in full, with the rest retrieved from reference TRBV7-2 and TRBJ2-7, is GAGVSQSPSNKVTEKGKDVELRCDPISGHTALYWYRQSLGQGLEFLIYFQGNSAPDKSGLPSDRFSAERTGGSVSTLTIQRTQQEDSAVYLCASSFGQAAYEQYFGPGTRLTVT.

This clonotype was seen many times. The CDR3 here is CSAQGRVGHTDTQYF. The CDR3, as DNA: TGCAGTGCTCAGGGACGTGTGGGACACACAGATACGCAGTATTTT. The J gene is TRBJ2-3, the V gene TRBV20-1; TRBD1 might be the D (6 bases). The CDR3 length is 15 residues. Germline values: CDR1 DFQATT, CDR2 SNEGSKA (reference sequence). Trimming left V 5 bases short and J 2 bases short, with 17 bases between.

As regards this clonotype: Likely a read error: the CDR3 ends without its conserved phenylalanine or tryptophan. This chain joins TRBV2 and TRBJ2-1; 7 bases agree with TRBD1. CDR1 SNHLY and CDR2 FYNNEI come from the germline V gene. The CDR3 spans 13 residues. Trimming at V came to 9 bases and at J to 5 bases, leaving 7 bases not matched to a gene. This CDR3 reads CASDRDRNNEQFV. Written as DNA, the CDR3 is TGTGCCAGTGACAGGGATAGGAACAATGAGCAGTTCGTC.

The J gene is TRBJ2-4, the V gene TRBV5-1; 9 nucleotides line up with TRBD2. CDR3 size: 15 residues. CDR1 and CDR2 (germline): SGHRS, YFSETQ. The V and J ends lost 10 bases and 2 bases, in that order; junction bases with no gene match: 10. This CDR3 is CAQKGAGGPKNIQYF. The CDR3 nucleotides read TGCGCCCAGAAAGGAGCGGGAGGCCCCAAAAACATTCAGTACTTC.

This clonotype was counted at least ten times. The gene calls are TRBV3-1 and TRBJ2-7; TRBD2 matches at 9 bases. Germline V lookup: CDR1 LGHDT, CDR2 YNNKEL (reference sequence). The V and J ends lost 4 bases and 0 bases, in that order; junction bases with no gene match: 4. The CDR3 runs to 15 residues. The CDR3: CASSPRLAASYEQYF. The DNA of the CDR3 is TGTGCCAGCAGCCCGAGACTAGCGGCCTCCTACGAGCAGTACTTC.

CDR3 DNA sequence: TGTGCCAGCAGTCAGACAGTTAACTATGGCTACACCTTC. Translation: CASSQTVNYGYTF. The V gene is TRBV6-1, the J gene TRBJ1-2; possibly TRBD1 for D (5 bases). In germline, CDR1 is MNHNS, CDR2 SASEGT. The CDR3 sequence is 13 residues long. The V end was cut by 5 bases, the J end by 1 base, with 8 bases between.

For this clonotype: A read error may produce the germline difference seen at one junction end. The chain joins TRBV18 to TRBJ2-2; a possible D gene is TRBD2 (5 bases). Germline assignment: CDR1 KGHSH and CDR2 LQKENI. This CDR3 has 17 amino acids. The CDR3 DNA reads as TGTGCCAGCTCACAATGGGCCGCACAAGAGGGCACCGGGGAGCTGGTTTTT. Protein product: CASSQWAAQEGTGELVF.

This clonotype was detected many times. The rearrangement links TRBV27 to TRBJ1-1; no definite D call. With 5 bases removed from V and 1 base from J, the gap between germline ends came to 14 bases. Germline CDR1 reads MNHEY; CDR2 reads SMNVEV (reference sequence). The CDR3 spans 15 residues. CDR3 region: CASSPLTVANTEAFF. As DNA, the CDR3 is TGTGCCAGCAGTCCCTTAACGGTAGCGAACACTGAAGCTTTCTTT.

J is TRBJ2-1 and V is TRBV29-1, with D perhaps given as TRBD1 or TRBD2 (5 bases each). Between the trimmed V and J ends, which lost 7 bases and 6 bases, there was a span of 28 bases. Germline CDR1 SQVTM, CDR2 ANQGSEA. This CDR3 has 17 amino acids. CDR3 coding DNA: TGCAGCGCCGACCCCGGGACCGACGTTTGGGCTATCAATGAGCAGTTCTTC. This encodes CSADPGTDVWAINEQFF.